These 16 T cell receptor beta chains originate from one sample sequenced in a study of cytomegalovirus exposure and HLA in healthy donors. The PCR had 60 Vbeta and 13 Jbeta primers. Produced via immunoSEQ multiplex PCR; TCRdb's table is partial and in-frame only. The sample lists about 130,000 clones; around three quarters were seen once. Specimen: PBMCs. The receptors stem from a man aged 40-49 years in good health and CMV-seronegative.

This chain uses TRBV5-6 with TRBJ2-3; 7 nucleotides align to TRBD2. V shed 0 bases, J shed 1 base, and the junction held 5 bases outside the gene matches. The CDR3 sequence is 16 residues long. The germline CDR1 and CDR2 sequences are SGHDT and YYEEEE. In DNA form, the CDR3 reads TGTGCCAGCAGCTTGGCGGTAGCGGGCGGCACAGATACGCAGTATTTT. This translates into CASSLAVAGGTDTQYF.

This clone has a handful of counts. The gene calls are TRBV7-2 and TRBJ1-6; TRBD1 matches 9 bases. The CDR3 is made up of 16 amino acids. V was clipped by 4 bases and J by 9 bases; unmatched bases: 10. Per the germline V gene, CDR1 is SGHTA and CDR2 is FQGNSA. The CDR3 loop is CASSYVWTGVTSPLHF. In nucleotides, the CDR3 is TGTGCCAGCAGCTACGTATGGACAGGGGTCACTTCACCCCTCCACTTT.

This sequence joins TRBV18 and TRBJ2-6; D may be TRBD2 (5 bases). The CDR3 covers 17 residues. V lost 3 bases and J 0 bases, leaving 12 bases between the germline ends. Per germline, CDR1 KGHSH and CDR2 LQKENI. Written as DNA, the CDR3 is TGTGCCAGCTCACCTAACGGACGGGGCTCTGGGGCCAACGTCCTGACTTTC. This codes for CASSPNGRGSGANVLTF.

The chain links TRBV2 to TRBJ2-5; D ambiguous. The V and J ends lost 5 bases and 5 bases respectively, with 6 bases between them. Germline V CDR1 and CDR2: SNHLY, FYNNEI. CDR3 length equals 11 residues. In DNA form, the CDR3 reads TGTGCCAGCAGTTACGGGGAGACCCAGTACTTC. Protein sequence: CASSYGETQYF.

This chain connects TRBV28 to TRBJ2-1, with D maybe TRBD1 (6 bases). Germline V lookup: CDR1 MDHEN, CDR2 SYDVKM. This CDR3 comprises 15 residues. Trimming removed 6 bases from V and 6 bases from J, with 18 bases in between. The CDR3 nucleotides are TGTGCCAGCAGCACCATGAATTGGGACATCAATGAGCAGTTCTTC. This sequence encodes CASSTMNWDINEQFF.

The rearrangement links TRBV18 to TRBJ2-1; D uncertain. With 3 bases removed from V and 8 bases from J, the gap between germline ends came to 5 bases. This CDR3 contains 11 residues. Germline V gene lookup returns CDR1 KGHSH and CDR2 LQKENI. The CDR3 reads CASSPFDEQFF. In DNA, the CDR3 is TGTGCCAGCTCACCCTTCGATGAGCAGTTCTTC.

This clone was detected only a few times. This sequence joins TRBV29-1 and TRBJ1-1, with a tentative D call TRBD1 (5 bases). The CDR3 length is 11 residues. Trimming removed 2 bases from V and 10 bases from J, with 11 bases in between. Germline V lookup: CDR1 SQVTM, CDR2 ANQGSEA. CDR3 protein: CSVETGGVAFF. In nucleotides, the CDR3 is TGCAGCGTTGAAACAGGAGGGGTAGCTTTCTTT.

The rearrangement joins TRBV7-9 to TRBJ2-1; 7 positions agree with TRBD1. Per the germline V gene, CDR1 is SEHNR and CDR2 is FQNEAQ (reference sequence). Trimming removed 5 bases from V and 0 bases from J; junction bases left unmatched: 10. The CDR3 consists of 17 residues. In DNA form, the CDR3 reads TGTGCCAGCAGCCCCGTAGGGGGCTTTGACTCCTACAATGAGCAGTTCTTC. Translation gives CASSPVGGFDSYNEQFF.

This clone showed up just once. The chain uses TRBV4-1 and TRBJ2-1; weak D call: TRBD2 (5 bases). Trimming took 1 base from V and 7 from J, leaving 17 bases between them. The length of the CDR3 is 16 residues. The V gene's germline CDR1 is MGHRA and CDR2 YSYEKL. CDR3 region: CASSQVRSPLVNEQFF. The CDR3 DNA sequence: TGCGCCAGCAGCCAAGTCAGGTCCCCACTAGTGAATGAGCAGTTCTTC.

The chain joins TRBV21-1 to TRBJ2-3; no DNA check was done on the table's D call, TRBD2. TRBV21-1 is a pseudogene. The CDR3 extends over 19 amino acids. The chain's CDR3 is CASTLPTYPLNPSTDTQYF. In DNA form, the CDR3 reads TGTGCCAGCACCCTCCCAACTTATCCCCTAAACCCTAGCACAGATACGCAGTATTTT.

In this sample, this clone turned up a few times. The chain carries TRBV5-4 and TRBJ1-2, with a weak D call TRBD1 (5 bases). The germline V and J ends were trimmed by 1 base and 0 bases, with 16 bases remaining between them. CDR3 length: 17 residues. In germline, CDR1 is SGHNT, CDR2 YYREEE (reference sequence). The CDR3 DNA sequence: TGTGCCAGCAGCTTGTTCCGGGAGGGCAGGGCTAACTATGGCTACACCTTC. Protein product: CASSLFREGRANYGYTF.

The rearrangement uses TRBV6-5 and TRBJ2-5; D might be TRBD2 (7 bases). The length of the CDR3 is 15 residues. Per the germline V gene, CDR1 is MNHEY and CDR2 is SVGAGI. The V and J ends lost 5 bases and 7 bases respectively, with 20 bases between them. As DNA, the CDR3 is TGTGCCAGCAGTAAACTGGGAGAGGGGGGGACGACCCAGTACTTC. Translation: CASSKLGEGGTTQYF.

The chain joins TRBV19 to TRBJ2-3, with 15 bases that match TRBD2. Germline CDR1 LNHDA, CDR2 SQIVND (reference sequence). V lost 8 bases and J lost 4; bases outside the gene matches: 1. CDR3 length: 14 residues. This CDR3 is CASGTSGRPDTQYF. CDR3 DNA: TGTGCCAGTGGGACTAGCGGGAGGCCAGATACGCAGTATTTT.

The chain links TRBV28 to TRBJ2-7; no reliable D call. The CDR3 has 13 amino acids. Germline V lookup: CDR1 MDHEN, CDR2 SYDVKM. V was clipped by 5 bases and J by 0 bases, with 8 bases between them. The CDR3 loop is CASSLSHSYEQYF. CDR3 nucleotide sequence: TGTGCCAGCAGTCTGAGCCACTCCTACGAGCAGTACTTC. The full variable domain, with the rest looked up from reference TRBV28 and TRBJ2-7, is DVKVTQSSRYLVKRTGEKVFLECVQDMDHENMFWYRQDPGLGLRLIYFSYDVKMKEKGDIPEGYSVSREKKERFSLILESASTNQTSMYLCASSLSHSYEQYFGPGTRLTVT.

This clone was counted a few times. This sequence joins TRBV7-9 and TRBJ1-3, with TRBD1 matching 7 bases. Trimming at V came to 1 base and at J to 4 bases, leaving 4 bases not matched to a gene. In germline, CDR1 is SEHNR, CDR2 FQNEAQ (reference sequence). This CDR3 comprises 15 residues. Here the CDR3 reads CASSLVPDRGNTIYF. In DNA, the CDR3 is TGTGCCAGCAGCTTAGTGCCGGACAGGGGAAACACCATATATTTT. Combining the CDR3 with reference TRBV7-9 and TRBJ1-3 gives the whole variable domain DTGVSQNPRHKITKRGQNVTFRCDPISEHNRLYWYRQTLGQGPEFLTYFQNEAQLEKSRLLSDRFSAERPKGSFSTLEIQRTEQGDSAMYLCASSLVPDRGNTIYFGEGSWLTVV.

V is TRBV28 and J is TRBJ1-2; the match to TRBD1 covers 7 bases. The CDR3 sequence is 12 residues long. The V segment lost 8 bases and the J segment 6 bases; nucleotides outside the gene matches: 6. Germline lookup yields CDR1 MDHEN and CDR2 SYDVKM. CDR3 protein: CASGRGGDGYTF. As DNA, the CDR3 is TGTGCCAGCGGCCGAGGGGGCGATGGCTACACCTTC.